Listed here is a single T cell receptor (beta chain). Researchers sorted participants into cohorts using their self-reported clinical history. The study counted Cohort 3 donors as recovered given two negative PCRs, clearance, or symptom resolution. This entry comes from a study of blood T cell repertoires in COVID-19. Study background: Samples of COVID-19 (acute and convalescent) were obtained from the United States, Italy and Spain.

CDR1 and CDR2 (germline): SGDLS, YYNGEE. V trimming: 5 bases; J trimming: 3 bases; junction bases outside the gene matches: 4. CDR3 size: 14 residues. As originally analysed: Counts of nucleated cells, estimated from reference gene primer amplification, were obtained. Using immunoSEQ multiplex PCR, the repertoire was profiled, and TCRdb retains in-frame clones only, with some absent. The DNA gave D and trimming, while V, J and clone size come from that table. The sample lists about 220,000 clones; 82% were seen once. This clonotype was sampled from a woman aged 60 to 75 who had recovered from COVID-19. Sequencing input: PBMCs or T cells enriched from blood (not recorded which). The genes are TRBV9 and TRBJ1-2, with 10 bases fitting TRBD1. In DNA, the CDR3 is TGTGCCAGCAGTGCCGGGACAGGGGACTATGGCTACACCTTC. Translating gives CASSAGTGDYGYTF.